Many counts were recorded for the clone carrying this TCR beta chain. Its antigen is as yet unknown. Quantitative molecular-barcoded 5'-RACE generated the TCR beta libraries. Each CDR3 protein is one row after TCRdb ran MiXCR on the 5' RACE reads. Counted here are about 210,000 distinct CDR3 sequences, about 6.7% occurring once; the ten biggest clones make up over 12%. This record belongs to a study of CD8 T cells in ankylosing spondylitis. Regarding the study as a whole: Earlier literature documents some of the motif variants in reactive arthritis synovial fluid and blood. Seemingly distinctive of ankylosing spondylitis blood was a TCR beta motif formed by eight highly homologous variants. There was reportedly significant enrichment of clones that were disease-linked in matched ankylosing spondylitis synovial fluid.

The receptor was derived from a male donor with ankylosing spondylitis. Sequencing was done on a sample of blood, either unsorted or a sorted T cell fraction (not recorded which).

CDR3 in DNA: TGCAGTGCTAGAGATCCCGACGGTAGGCGGAGCTCCTACGAGCAGTACTTC. It yields the protein CSARDPDGRRSSYEQYF. The chain combines TRBV20-1 with TRBJ2-7; D is unresolved. V lost 0 bases and J 0 bases, leaving 18 bases between the germline ends. The V gene's germline CDR1 is DFQATT and CDR2 SNEGSKA (reference sequence). The CDR3 length is 17 residues.